Each of the 27 T cell receptor beta chains below was sequenced from the same sample in a study of blood T cell repertoires in COVID-19. Data came from immunoSEQ multiplex PCR; TCRdb stores just in-frame clones and leaves some out. Found here are about 350,000 clones, about 92% of them singletons; the top ten hold around 3.9%. The sample consisted of peripheral blood. Receptor source: an older woman with COVID-19, enrolled during active disease.

The chain employs TRBV15 and TRBJ1-3; perhaps TRBD1 as D (5 bases). CDR1 and CDR2 (germline): LNHNV, YYDKDF (reference sequence). CDR3 length: 13 residues. V lost 3 bases and J 3 bases, leaving 6 bases between the germline ends. This CDR3 reads CATSRDIGNTIYF. CDR3 bases: TGTGCCACCAGCAGGGACATTGGAAACACCATATATTTT.

This chain joins TRBV30 and TRBJ1-1; 8 bases match TRBD1. In germline, CDR1 is GTSNPN, CDR2 SVGIG (reference sequence). The CDR3 totals 13 residues. V lost 4 bases, J lost 5 bases, and 6 bases stayed unmatched. The CDR3 loop is CAWISGGGTEAFF. Written as DNA, the CDR3 is TGTGCCTGGATCTCAGGGGGCGGGACTGAAGCTTTCTTT.

As for this clone: This same CDR3 is encoded by further DNA sequences in the sample. The chain employs TRBV12-3 or TRBV12-4 and TRBJ1-4; no definite D call. The CDR3 contains 12 residues. Trimming removed 1 base from V and 7 bases from J, with 4 bases in between. The CDR3, as DNA: TGTGCCAGCAGTTTAGGAGCTGAAAAACTGTTTTTT. Encoded protein: CASSLGAEKLFF.

The chain is built from TRBV11-2 and TRBJ1-2, with 7 bases matching TRBD1. CDR3 size: 16 residues. The germline V gene has CDR1 SGHAT and CDR2 FQNNGV. The V gene end was trimmed by 1 base and the J gene end by 0 bases; junction bases not matched to a gene: 5. As DNA, the CDR3 is TGTGCCAGCAGCTTAGTTGGGACAGCTCCTAACTATGGCTACACCTTC. Residues: CASSLVGTAPNYGYTF. Looking up the rest from reference TRBV11-2 and TRBJ1-2 gives the full variable domain: EAGVAQSPRYKIIEKRQSVAFWCNPISGHATLYWYQQILGQGPKLLIQFQNNGVVDDSQLPKDRFSAERLKGVDSTLKIQPAKLEDSAVYLCASSLVGTAPNYGYTFGSGTRLTVV.

The chain has TRBV4-1 and TRBJ1-4; D is unclear. CDR3 length: 13 residues. Trimming cost V 3 bases and J 7 bases, with 9 bases left between them. Germline V gene data show CDR1 as MGHRA and CDR2 as YSYEKL. CDR3 sequence (DNA): TGCGCCAGCAGCCATGGCTCAGGTGAAAAACTGTTTTTT. Translating gives CASSHGSGEKLFF.

V usage is TRBV2 and J usage is TRBJ1-3; 9 bases are shared with TRBD1. The CDR3 sequence is 15 residues long. Per germline, CDR1 SNHLY and CDR2 FYNNEI. Trimming cost V 6 bases and J 2 bases; bases outside gene matches: 5. DNA of the CDR3: TGTGCCAGCAGGGACAGGGGAAGGACTGGAAACACCATATATTTT. This encodes CASRDRGRTGNTIYF.

This clone came up many times. The chain combines TRBV28 with TRBJ2-7; weak D call: TRBD1 (5 bases). With 7 bases removed from V and 1 base from J, the gap between germline ends came to 14 bases. Germline V gene sequence: CDR1 MDHEN, CDR2 SYDVKM. CDR3 length equals 14 residues. The CDR3 DNA follows: TGTGCCAGCACCGACAGTCCATTATCCTACGAGCAGTACTTC. Its protein is CASTDSPLSYEQYF.

The gene calls are TRBV28 and TRBJ2-5, with TRBD2 as a possible D gene (6 bases). The V gene's germline CDR1 is MDHEN and CDR2 SYDVKM. V was clipped by 8 bases and J by 5 bases, with 6 bases between them. This CDR3 has 10 amino acids. In DNA form, the CDR3 reads TGTGCCAGCGGGGGGGAGACCCAGTACTTC. Protein sequence: CASGGETQYF.

This clone was picked up a small number of times. The chain recombines TRBV6-5 with TRBJ1-1; 9 bases are shared with TRBD1. The CDR3 extends over 14 amino acids. V gave up 6 bases and J gave up 3 bases; unmatched junction bases: 5. The germline V gene has CDR1 MNHEY and CDR2 SVGAGI. Here the CDR3 DNA reads TGTGCCAGCAGATCGACAGGGGGGTACACTGAAGCTTTCTTT. This encodes CASRSTGGYTEAFF.

This chain connects TRBV27 to TRBJ2-3; the match to TRBD2 covers 14 bases. Germline CDR1 is MNHEY and CDR2 is SMNVEV (reference sequence). The CDR3 contains 17 residues. V dropped 2 bases and J dropped 4; count of bases not matched to a gene: 5. The DNA of the CDR3 is TGTGCCAGCAGTTTAAGACTAGCGGGGGGGATAGCAGATACGCAGTATTTT. Protein sequence: CASSLRLAGGIADTQYF.

The chain couples TRBV28 to TRBJ1-5; D gene unclear. V dropped 5 bases and J dropped 6 bases, with 17 bases sitting between them. Germline V CDR1 and CDR2: MDHEN, SYDVKM. There are 15 residues in the CDR3. DNA of the CDR3: TGTGCCAGCAGTCAACGTAAGAAATCCGGTCAGCCCCAGCATTTT. This sequence encodes CASSQRKKSGQPQHF.

The V gene is TRBV7-7, the J gene TRBJ2-3; the D gene is possibly TRBD1 (6 bases). This CDR3 comprises 15 residues. From germline, CDR1 is SSHAT and CDR2 FNYEAQ (reference sequence). V lost 2 bases, J lost 2 bases, and 11 bases lay in between. The CDR3 loop is CASSLRTDFTDTQYF. The CDR3 DNA is TGTGCCAGCAGCTTAAGGACAGATTTCACAGATACGCAGTATTTT.

The chain employs TRBV3-1 (or the pseudogene TRBV3-2) and TRBJ2-7, with a tentative D call TRBD1 (5 bases). Germline CDR1 and CDR2: LGHDT and YNNKEL (reference sequence). Trimming removed 1 base from V and 2 bases from J, with 6 bases in between. This CDR3 comprises 13 residues. Here the CDR3 DNA reads TGTGCCAGCAGCCAAGGACAGCCCTACGAGCAGTACTTC. This sequence encodes CASSQGQPYEQYF.

This clone occurred once. The chain has TRBV18 and TRBJ2-7; 12 nucleotides agree with TRBD2. The germline V gene encodes CDR1 KGHSH and CDR2 LQKENI. With 1 base clipped from V and 2 bases from J, the junction kept 3 bases outside the gene matches. This CDR3 region has 16 residues. The CDR3 bases are TGTGCCAGCTCACCACGGACTAGCGGGGAGACCTACGAGCAGTACTTC. Translated, it gives CASSPRTSGETYEQYF.

The chain carries TRBV5-5 and TRBJ1-6; a possible D gene is TRBD1 (5 bases). Between the trimmed V and J ends, which lost 1 base and 3 bases, there was a span of 14 bases. Germline CDR1 is SGHKS and CDR2 is YYEKEE (reference sequence). This CDR3 is built from 17 residues. Written as DNA, the CDR3 is TGTGCCAGCAGCTTGAGGGTGGGGCAGGGCTATAATTCACCCCTCCACTTT. It yields the protein CASSLRVGQGYNSPLHF. Variable domain in full (rest from reference TRBV5-5 and TRBJ1-6): DAGVTQSPTHLIKTRGQQVTLRCSPISGHKSVSWYQQVLGQGPQFIFQYYEKEERGRGNFPDRFSARQFPNYSSELNVNALLLGDSALYLCASSLRVGQGYNSPLHFGNGTRLTVT.

V gene TRBV5-5 combines with J gene TRBJ2-7; TRBD1 matches 10 bases. Germline V gene data show CDR1 as SGHKS and CDR2 as YYEKEE (reference sequence). The trim removed 2 bases at V and 2 bases at J, leaving 10 bases unmatched. The CDR3 contains 17 residues. The CDR3 loop is CASSFVRTGGTTYEQYF. CDR3 in DNA: TGTGCCAGCAGCTTCGTCCGGACAGGGGGGACGACCTACGAGCAGTACTTC.

The chain links TRBV15 to TRBJ2-3; the D gene is possibly TRBD2 (6 bases). The germline V gene encodes CDR1 LNHNV and CDR2 YYDKDF (reference sequence). CDR3 length: 18 residues. Trimming shortened V by 0 bases and J by 1 base, and 17 bases separated the two germline ends. CDR3 DNA sequence: TGTGCCACCAGCAGAGATCCCCCGGGGGTAGCGGGCACAGATACGCAGTATTTT. This sequence encodes CATSRDPPGVAGTDTQYF. Full variable domain (outside the CDR3, taken from reference TRBV15 and TRBJ2-3): DAMVIQNPRYQVTQFGKPVTLSCSQTLNHNVMYWYQQKSSQAPKLLFHYYDKDFNNEADTPDNFQSRRPNTSFCFLDIRSPGLGDTAMYLCATSRDPPGVAGTDTQYFGPGTRLTVL.

This clone was detected only a few times. The rearrangement links TRBV7-6 to TRBJ1-1, with TRBD1 matching 9 bases. The V gene end was trimmed by 5 bases and the J gene end by 4 bases; junction bases not matched to a gene: 11. The CDR3 is made up of 16 amino acids. Germline-derived CDR1 and CDR2 are SGHVS and FNYEAQ. Here the CDR3 DNA reads TGTGCCAGCAGCGCCCGAAACACACAGGGGGCCACTGAAGCTTTCTTT. It encodes CASSARNTQGATEAFF.

This sequence joins TRBV29-1 and TRBJ2-1; TRBD2 matches at 11 bases. Trimming at V came to 6 bases and at J to 6 bases, leaving 10 bases not matched to a gene. The CDR3 is made up of 15 amino acids. In germline, CDR1 is SQVTM, CDR2 ANQGSEA. The CDR3 bases are TGCAGCGTCGTGGACACTAGCGGGGGATTCAATGAGCAGTTCTTC. It yields the protein CSVVDTSGGFNEQFF.

The chain joins TRBV27 to TRBJ2-1, with 9 bases identical to TRBD1. The CDR3 consists of 14 residues. The V gene end was trimmed by 1 base and the J gene end by 5 bases; junction bases not matched to a gene: 0. Looked up from germline, CDR1 is MNHEY and CDR2 is SMNVEV (reference sequence). This CDR3 is CASSLWDRDNEQFF. The CDR3 DNA reads as TGTGCCAGCAGTTTATGGGACAGGGACAATGAGCAGTTCTTC.

This chain connects TRBV6-7 to TRBJ1-4, with unresolved D. TRBV6-7 is assigned to the ORF class and has an uncertain function. The CDR3 loop spans 15 amino acids. Trimming shortened V by 0 bases and J by 7 bases, and 12 bases separated the two germline ends. The CDR3 reads CASSYSRSGSEKLFF. In DNA form, the CDR3 reads TGTGCCAGCAGTTACTCCCGCTCCGGTTCTGAAAAACTGTTTTTT.

The chain recombines TRBV19 with TRBJ1-4, with 7 bases matching TRBD1. CDR1 and CDR2 from the germline V gene are LNHDA and SQIVND (reference sequence). With 7 bases clipped from V and 6 bases from J, the junction kept 8 bases outside the gene matches. This CDR3 is 14 amino acids long. The CDR3 reads CASTQTGLYEKLFF. DNA for the CDR3: TGTGCCAGTACCCAGACAGGGTTATATGAAAAACTGTTTTTT.

The chain combines TRBV5-1 with TRBJ2-5, with a tentative D call TRBD2 (6 bases). Germline lookup yields CDR1 SGHRS and CDR2 YFSETQ. The V end lost 3 bases, the J end lost 5 bases, and 17 bases lay between the germline ends. The length of the CDR3 is 15 residues. CDR3 residues: CASSSGDTPGETQYF. In DNA, the CDR3 is TGCGCCAGCAGCTCGGGAGACACCCCCGGTGAGACCCAGTACTTC.

The rearrangement links TRBV28 to TRBJ2-3; TRBD2 is a possible D gene (6 bases). This CDR3 spans 12 amino acids. Between the trimmed V and J ends, which lost 5 bases and 6 bases, there was a span of 9 bases. Germline V gene sequence: CDR1 MDHEN, CDR2 SYDVKM. DNA for the CDR3: TGTGCCAGCAGTGGGGGGAGGGATACGCAGTATTTT. This codes for CASSGGRDTQYF. Using reference TRBV28 and TRBJ2-3 for the parts outside the CDR3, the full variable domain is DVKVTQSSRYLVKRTGEKVFLECVQDMDHENMFWYRQDPGLGLRLIYFSYDVKMKEKGDIPEGYSVSREKKERFSLILESASTNQTSMYLCASSGGRDTQYFGPGTRLTVL.

CDR3 nucleotide sequence: TGTGCCAGCAGTTACTCGAGCGGGGGCACGGGTGAGCAGTTCTTC. Protein product: CASSYSSGGTGEQFF. The V gene is TRBV6-5, the J gene TRBJ2-1; 8 bases are shared with TRBD2. Germline CDR1 reads MNHEY; CDR2 reads SVGAGI. After removal of 0 bases from V and 9 bases from J, the junction contained 7 bases not matched to a gene. The CDR3 extends over 15 amino acids.

The chain employs TRBV14 and TRBJ1-2; perhaps TRBD1 as D (5 bases). CDR3 length: 17 amino acids. V was cut by 0 bases and J by 4 bases, with 18 bases left in between. The germline CDR1 and CDR2 sequences are SGHDN and FVKESK. CDR3 protein: CASSQEPIETVTYGYTF. The CDR3 region has the DNA TGTGCCAGCAGCCAAGAGCCTATTGAGACAGTAACCTATGGCTACACCTTC.

The J gene is TRBJ2-1, the V gene TRBV7-9; 9 bases map to TRBD1. Unmatched junction bases numbered 6, after V lost 5 bases and J lost 7 bases. Germline CDR1 SEHNR, CDR2 FQNEAQ (reference sequence). The CDR3 length is 14 residues. CDR3: CASSLRTGDNEQFF. The CDR3 DNA reads TGTGCCAGCAGCCTTCGGACAGGGGATAATGAGCAGTTCTTC.